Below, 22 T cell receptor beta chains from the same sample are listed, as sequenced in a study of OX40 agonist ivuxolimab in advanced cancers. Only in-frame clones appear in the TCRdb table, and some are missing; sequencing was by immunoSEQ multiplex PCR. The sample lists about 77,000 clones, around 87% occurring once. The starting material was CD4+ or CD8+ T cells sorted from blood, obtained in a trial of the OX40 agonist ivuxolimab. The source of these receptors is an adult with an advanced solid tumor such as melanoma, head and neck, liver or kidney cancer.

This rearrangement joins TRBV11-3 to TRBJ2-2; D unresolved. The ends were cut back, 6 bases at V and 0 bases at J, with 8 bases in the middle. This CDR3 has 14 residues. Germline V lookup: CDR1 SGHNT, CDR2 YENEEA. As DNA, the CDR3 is TGTGCCAGCAGACCCGGACCGAACACCGGGGAGCTGTTTTTT. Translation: CASRPGPNTGELFF.

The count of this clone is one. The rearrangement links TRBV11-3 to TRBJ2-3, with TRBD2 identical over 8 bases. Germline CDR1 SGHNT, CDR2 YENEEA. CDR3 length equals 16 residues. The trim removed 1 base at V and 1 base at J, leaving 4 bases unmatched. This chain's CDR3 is CASSLVAGGGTDTQYF. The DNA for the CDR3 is TGTGCCAGCAGCTTAGTCGCGGGGGGCGGCACAGATACGCAGTATTTT.

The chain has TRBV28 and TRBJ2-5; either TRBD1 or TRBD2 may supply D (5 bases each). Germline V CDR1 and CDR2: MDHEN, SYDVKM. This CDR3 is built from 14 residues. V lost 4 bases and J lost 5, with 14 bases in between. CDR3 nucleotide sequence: TGTGCCAGCAGTTCCGTACGGGGCAGGGAGACCCAGTACTTC. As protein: CASSSVRGRETQYF.

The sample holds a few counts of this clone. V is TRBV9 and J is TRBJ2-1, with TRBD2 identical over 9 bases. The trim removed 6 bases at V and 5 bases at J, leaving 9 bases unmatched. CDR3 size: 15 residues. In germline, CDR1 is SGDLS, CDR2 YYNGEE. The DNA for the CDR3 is TGTGCCAGCACCCTGGGGGTAGCGGGAGACAATGAGCAGTTCTTC. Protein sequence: CASTLGVAGDNEQFF.

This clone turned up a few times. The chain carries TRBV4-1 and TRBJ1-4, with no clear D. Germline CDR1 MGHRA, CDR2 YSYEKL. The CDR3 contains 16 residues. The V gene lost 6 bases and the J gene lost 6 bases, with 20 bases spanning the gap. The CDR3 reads CASSPRAGRSDEKLFF. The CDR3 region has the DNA TGCGCCAGCAGTCCACGGGCCGGGAGGTCTGATGAAAAACTGTTTTTT.

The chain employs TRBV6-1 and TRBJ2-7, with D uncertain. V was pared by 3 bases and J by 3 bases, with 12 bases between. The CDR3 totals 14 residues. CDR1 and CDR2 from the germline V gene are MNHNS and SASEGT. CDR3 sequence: CASSDISASYEQYF. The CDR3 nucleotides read TGTGCCAGCAGTGACATCTCGGCGAGCTACGAGCAGTACTTC.

Written as DNA, the CDR3 is TGTGCCAGCCGTACCGGGAGCCCTTACAATGAGCAGTTCTTC. Amino acid sequence: CASRTGSPYNEQFF. V usage is TRBV28 and J usage is TRBJ2-1; possible D gene TRBD2, 6 bases. The V gene lost 8 bases and the J gene lost 4 bases, with 15 bases spanning the gap. Germline assignment: CDR1 MDHEN and CDR2 SYDVKM. There are 14 residues in the CDR3.

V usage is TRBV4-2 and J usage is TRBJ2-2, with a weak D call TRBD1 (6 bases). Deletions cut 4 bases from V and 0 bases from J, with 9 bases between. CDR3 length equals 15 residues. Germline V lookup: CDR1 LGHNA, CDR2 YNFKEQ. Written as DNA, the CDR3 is TGTGCCAGCAGCCTCCAGGGGACGAACACCGGGGAGCTGTTTTTT. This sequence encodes CASSLQGTNTGELFF.

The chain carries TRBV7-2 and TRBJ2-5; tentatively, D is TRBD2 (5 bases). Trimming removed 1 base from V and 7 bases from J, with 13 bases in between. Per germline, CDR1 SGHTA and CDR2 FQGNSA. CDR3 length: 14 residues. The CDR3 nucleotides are TGTGCCAGCAGCTTAGAGGGCCTCCGGGGGACCCAGTACTTC. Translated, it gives CASSLEGLRGTQYF.

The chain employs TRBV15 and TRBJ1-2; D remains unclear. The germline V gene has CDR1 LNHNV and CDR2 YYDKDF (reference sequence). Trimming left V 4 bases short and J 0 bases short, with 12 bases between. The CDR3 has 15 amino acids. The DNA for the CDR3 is TGTGCCACCAGCACCATTCGAGGAACTAACTATGGCTACACCTTC. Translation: CATSTIRGTNYGYTF.

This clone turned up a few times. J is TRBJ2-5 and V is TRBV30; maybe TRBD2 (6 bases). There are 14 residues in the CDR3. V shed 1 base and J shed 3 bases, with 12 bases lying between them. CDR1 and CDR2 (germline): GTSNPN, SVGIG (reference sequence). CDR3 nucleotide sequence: TGTGCCTGGAGTGGGTGGGAGGACGAAGAGACCCAGTACTTC. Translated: CAWSGWEDEETQYF.

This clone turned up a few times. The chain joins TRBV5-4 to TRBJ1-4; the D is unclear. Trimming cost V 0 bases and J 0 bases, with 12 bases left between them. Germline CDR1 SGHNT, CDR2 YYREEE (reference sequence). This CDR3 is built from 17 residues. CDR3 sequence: CASSLDSNAATNEKLFF. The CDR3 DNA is TGTGCCAGCAGCTTGGACTCCAATGCCGCAACTAATGAAAAACTGTTTTTT.

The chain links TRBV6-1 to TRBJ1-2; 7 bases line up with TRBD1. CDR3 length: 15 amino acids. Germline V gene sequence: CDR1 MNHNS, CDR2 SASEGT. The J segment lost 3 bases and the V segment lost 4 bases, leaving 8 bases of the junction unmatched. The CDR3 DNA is TGTGCCAGCAGTGTGAACAGGGGCGCCGACTATGGCTACACCTTC. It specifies CASSVNRGADYGYTF.

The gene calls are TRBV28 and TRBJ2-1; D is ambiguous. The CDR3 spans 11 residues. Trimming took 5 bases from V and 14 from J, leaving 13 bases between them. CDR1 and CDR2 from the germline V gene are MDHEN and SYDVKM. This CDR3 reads CASSPQRAKFF. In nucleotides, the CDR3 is TGTGCCAGCAGTCCCCAAAGGGCCAAGTTCTTC. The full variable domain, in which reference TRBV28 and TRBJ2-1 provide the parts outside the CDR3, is DVKVTQSSRYLVKRTGEKVFLECVQDMDHENMFWYRQDPGLGLRLIYFSYDVKMKEKGDIPEGYSVSREKKERFSLILESASTNQTSMYLCASSPQRAKFFGPGTRLTVL.

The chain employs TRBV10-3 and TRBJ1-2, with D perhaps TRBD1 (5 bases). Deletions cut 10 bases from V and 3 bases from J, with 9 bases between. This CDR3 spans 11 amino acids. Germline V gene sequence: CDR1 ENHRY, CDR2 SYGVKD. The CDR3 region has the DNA TGTGCCACCGACAGCGACTATGGCTACACCTTC. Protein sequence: CATDSDYGYTF.

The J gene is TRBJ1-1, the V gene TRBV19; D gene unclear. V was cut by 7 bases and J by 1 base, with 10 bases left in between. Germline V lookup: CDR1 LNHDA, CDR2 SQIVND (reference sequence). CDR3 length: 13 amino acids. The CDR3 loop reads CASILRENTEAFF. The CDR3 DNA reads TGTGCCAGTATTCTCAGAGAGAACACTGAAGCTTTCTTT.

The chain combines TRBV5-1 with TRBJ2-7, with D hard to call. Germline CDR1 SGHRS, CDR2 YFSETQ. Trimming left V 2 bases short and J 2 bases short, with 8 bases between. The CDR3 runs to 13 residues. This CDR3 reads CASSFASAYEQYF. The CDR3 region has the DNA TGCGCCAGCAGCTTCGCGTCGGCCTACGAGCAGTACTTC.

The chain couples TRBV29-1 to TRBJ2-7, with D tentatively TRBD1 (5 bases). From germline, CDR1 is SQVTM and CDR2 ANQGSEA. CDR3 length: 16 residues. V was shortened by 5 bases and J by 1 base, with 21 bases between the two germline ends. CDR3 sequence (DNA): TGCAGCGTTTCTGGTGTTGGGGCAGGATGGTCCTACGAGCAGTACTTC. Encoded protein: CSVSGVGAGWSYEQYF.

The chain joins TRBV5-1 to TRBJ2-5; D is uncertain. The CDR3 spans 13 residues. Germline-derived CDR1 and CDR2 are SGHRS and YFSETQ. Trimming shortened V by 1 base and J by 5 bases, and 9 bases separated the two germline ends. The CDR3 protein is CASSLPGQETQYF. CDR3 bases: TGCGCCAGCAGCTTGCCCGGGCAGGAGACCCAGTACTTC.

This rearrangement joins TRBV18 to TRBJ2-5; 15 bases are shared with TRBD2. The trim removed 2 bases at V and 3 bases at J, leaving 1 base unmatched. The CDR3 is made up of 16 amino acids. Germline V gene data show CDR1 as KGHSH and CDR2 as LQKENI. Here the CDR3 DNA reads TGTGCCAGCTCACCAGGGACTAGCGGGAGGAAAGAGACCCAGTACTTC. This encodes CASSPGTSGRKETQYF.

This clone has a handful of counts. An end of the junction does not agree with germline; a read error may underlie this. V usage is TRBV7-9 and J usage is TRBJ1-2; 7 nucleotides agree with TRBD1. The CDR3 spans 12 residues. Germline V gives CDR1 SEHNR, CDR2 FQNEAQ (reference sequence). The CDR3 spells CASSLAEGATFF. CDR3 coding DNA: TGTGCCAGCAGCTTAGCGGAGGGGGCAACCTTCTTC.

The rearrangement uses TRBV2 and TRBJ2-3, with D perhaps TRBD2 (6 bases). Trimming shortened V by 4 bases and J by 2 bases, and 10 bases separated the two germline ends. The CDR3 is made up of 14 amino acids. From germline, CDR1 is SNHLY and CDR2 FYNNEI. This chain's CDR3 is CASSGGEFTDTQYF. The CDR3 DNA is TGTGCCAGCAGTGGGGGGGAGTTCACAGATACGCAGTATTTT.